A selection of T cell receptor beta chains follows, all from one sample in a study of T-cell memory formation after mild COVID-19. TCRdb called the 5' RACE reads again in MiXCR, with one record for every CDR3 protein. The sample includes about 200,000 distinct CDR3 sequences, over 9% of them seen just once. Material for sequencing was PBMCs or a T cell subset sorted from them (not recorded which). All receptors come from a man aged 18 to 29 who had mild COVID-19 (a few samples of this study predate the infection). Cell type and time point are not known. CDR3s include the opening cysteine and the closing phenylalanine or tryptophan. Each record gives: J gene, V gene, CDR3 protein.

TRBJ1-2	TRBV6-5	CASSYFMGNYGYTF
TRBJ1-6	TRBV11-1	CASSRQRDSPLHF
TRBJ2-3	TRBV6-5	CASSRTGLITDTQYF
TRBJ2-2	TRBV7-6	CASSPGGGMAGELFF
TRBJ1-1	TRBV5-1	CASSYITTGYGTEAFF
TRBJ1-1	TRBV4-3	CASSRGAGTTGTEAFF
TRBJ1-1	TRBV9	CASSVGAGFKRTEAFF
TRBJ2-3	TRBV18	CASSPPGQPDTQYF
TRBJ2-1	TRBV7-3	CASSLKGRGQGSGEQFF
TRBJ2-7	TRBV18	CASSSPAGAGYEQYF
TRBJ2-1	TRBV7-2	CASSQLGYEQFF
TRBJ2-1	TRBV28	CASSLGQGSGFGQFF
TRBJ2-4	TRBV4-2	CASSQETGVNIQYF
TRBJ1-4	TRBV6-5	CASSPTTGKGEKLFF
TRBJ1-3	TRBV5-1	CASSLGSISGNTIYF
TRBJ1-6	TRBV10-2	CASSESGWASLHF
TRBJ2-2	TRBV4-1	CASNPRDRGPGELFF
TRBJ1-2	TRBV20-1	CSARDQGARGYTF
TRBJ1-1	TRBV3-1	CASSKAGSGYTEAFF
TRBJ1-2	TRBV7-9	CASRRAGTAYGYTF
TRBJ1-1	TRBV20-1	CSAQGQRQYTEAFF
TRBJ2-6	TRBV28	CASSLPETGANVLTF
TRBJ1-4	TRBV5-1	CASSPAGTGSEKLFF
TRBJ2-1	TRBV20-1	CSAMMTGAVGEQFF
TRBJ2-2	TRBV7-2	CASSLRSANTGELFF
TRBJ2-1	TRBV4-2	CASSQPSGGAGPEQFF